This T cell receptor beta chain was profiled in a study of T cell responses to AZD1222 COVID-19 vaccine. Across the study: Second-dose intervals near 4 or 12 weeks were combined.

The table came from immunoSEQ multiplex PCR; TCRdb's copy has only in-frame clones and leaves some out. This table holds 73,000 or so clones, around 89% found once. Comment on this clone: Antigen unknown.

The CDR3 sequence is 10 residues long. Germline V gives CDR1 SGHVS, CDR2 FNYEAQ. Trimming shortened V by 5 bases and J by 8 bases, and 6 bases separated the two germline ends. Findings and limits, study-wide: CD4 TCRs linked to vaccination spanned spike, dominating at 160-218 and 743-854. Repertoire sampling happened only post peak T cell response. A mostly white British donor set with more females was recruited, and clonal diversity was possibly underestimated.

The sample here was peripheral blood, taken on day 0 of AZD1222 vaccination. This TCR came from an adult in good health. V and J are TRBV7-6 and TRBJ1-1; D is uncertain. Written as DNA, the CDR3 is TGTGCCAGCAGCCCAAGAGAAGCTTTCTTT. The encoded protein is CASSPREAFF.